A single T cell receptor (beta chain) is shown here with its context. V gave up 5 bases and J gave up 5 bases; unmatched junction bases: 5. Germline V gene data show CDR1 as MNHEY and CDR2 as SMNVEV (reference sequence). There are 15 residues in the CDR3. The data derive from a study of cytomegalovirus exposure and HLA in healthy donors. Method: immunoSEQ multiplex PCR; TCRdb's copy keeps in-frame clones and lacks some. The sample includes hundreds of thousands of clones, 88% of them seen just once. This TCR came from a woman in her late teens or twenties in good health and CMV-seronegative. This chain uses TRBV27 with TRBJ1-4, with TRBD1 identical over 10 bases. The sequencing sample was made of PBMCs. This CDR3 reads CASSLWTGGNEKLFF. In DNA form, the CDR3 reads TGTGCCAGCAGTCTATGGACAGGGGGAAATGAAAAACTGTTTTTT. The whole variable domain, remainder taken from reference TRBV27 and TRBJ1-4, is EAQVTQNPRYLITVTGKKLTVTCSQNMNHEYMSWYRQDPGLGLRQIYYSMNVEVTDKGDVPEGYKVSRKEKRNFPLILESPSPNQTSLYFCASSLWTGGNEKLFFGSGTQLSVL.